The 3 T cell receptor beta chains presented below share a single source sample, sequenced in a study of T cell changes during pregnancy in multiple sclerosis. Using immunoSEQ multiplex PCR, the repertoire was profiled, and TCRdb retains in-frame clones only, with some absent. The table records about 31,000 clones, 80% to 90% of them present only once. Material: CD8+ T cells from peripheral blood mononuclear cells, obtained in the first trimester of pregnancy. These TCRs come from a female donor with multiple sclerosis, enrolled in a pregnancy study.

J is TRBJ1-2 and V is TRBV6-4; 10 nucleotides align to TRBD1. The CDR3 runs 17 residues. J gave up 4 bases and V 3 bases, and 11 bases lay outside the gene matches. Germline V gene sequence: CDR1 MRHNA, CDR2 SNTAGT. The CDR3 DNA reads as TGTGCCAGCAGTGAAGGACAGGGGGACGCGTCATTCTATGGCTACACCTTC. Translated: CASSEGQGDASFYGYTF.

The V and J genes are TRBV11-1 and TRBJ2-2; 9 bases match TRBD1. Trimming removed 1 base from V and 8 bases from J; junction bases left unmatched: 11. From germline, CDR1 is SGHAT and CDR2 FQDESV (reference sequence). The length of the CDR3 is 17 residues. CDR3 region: CASSLEETGGKLGELFF. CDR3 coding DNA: TGTGCCAGCAGCTTAGAGGAAACAGGGGGCAAATTGGGGGAGCTGTTTTTT.

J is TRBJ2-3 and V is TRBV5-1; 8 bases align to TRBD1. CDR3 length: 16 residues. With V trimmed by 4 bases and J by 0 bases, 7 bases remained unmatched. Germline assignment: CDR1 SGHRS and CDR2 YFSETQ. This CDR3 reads CASSLRQGASTDTQYF. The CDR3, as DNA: TGCGCCAGCAGCCTGCGGCAGGGGGCTAGCACAGATACGCAGTATTTT.